Below are 27 T cell receptor beta chains sequenced from a single sample in a study of cytomegalovirus exposure and HLA in healthy donors. This table comes from immunoSEQ multiplex PCR, and its TCRdb copy is limited to in-frame clones, with some not included. The table includes 100,000 to 150,000 clones, 80% to 90% detected once. Sample: PBMCs. The receptors were sampled from a woman in her late teens or twenties in good health and CMV-seronegative.

The V and J genes are TRBV13 and TRBJ2-1; tentative D call: TRBD1 (5 bases). There are 13 residues in the CDR3. The germline V gene encodes CDR1 PRHDT and CDR2 FYEKMQ (reference sequence). Trimming removed 5 bases from V and 3 bases from J, with 8 bases in between. The CDR3 is CASSGRGYNEQFF. The CDR3, as DNA: TGTGCCAGCAGCGGTAGGGGCTACAATGAGCAGTTCTTC.

This chain links TRBV18 with TRBJ1-1; 7 bases agree with TRBD1. The germline CDR1 and CDR2 sequences are KGHSH and LQKENI. After removal of 3 bases from V and 4 bases from J, the junction contained 8 bases not matched to a gene. The CDR3 has 15 amino acids. The CDR3 loop is CASSPDRQGPTEAFF. For the CDR3, the DNA is TGTGCCAGCTCACCGGATAGACAGGGACCCACTGAAGCTTTCTTT.

In this sample, this clone turned up once. V gene TRBV28 combines with J gene TRBJ2-2; TRBD2 might be the D (5 bases). Trimming stripped 8 bases from V and 6 bases from J, with 10 bases between. The CDR3 is made up of 12 amino acids. Germline assignment: CDR1 MDHEN and CDR2 SYDVKM. The DNA of the CDR3 is TGTGCCAGCCGAGAGGGCGCCGGGGAGCTGTTTTTT. Protein: CASREGAGELFF. Combining the CDR3 with reference TRBV28 and TRBJ2-2 gives the whole variable domain DVKVTQSSRYLVKRTGEKVFLECVQDMDHENMFWYRQDPGLGLRLIYFSYDVKMKEKGDIPEGYSVSREKKERFSLILESASTNQTSMYLCASREGAGELFFGEGSRLTVL.

The rearrangement uses TRBV14 and TRBJ1-5; a possible D gene is TRBD1 (5 bases). The CDR3 is 18 residues long. Trimming took off 0 bases at V and 0 bases at J, with 15 bases between the two ends. The germline CDR1 and CDR2 sequences are SGHDN and FVKESK. Written as DNA, the CDR3 is TGTGCCAGCAGCCAAGAAAAGGCAGGGACTATTAGCAATCAGCCCCAGCATTTT. It is translated as CASSQEKAGTISNQPQHF.

The genes are TRBV4-1 and TRBJ1-2, with D uncertain. Germline-derived CDR1 and CDR2 are MGHRA and YSYEKL. V lost 3 bases to trimming and J lost 0 bases, with 14 bases between them. The CDR3 consists of 16 residues. CDR3: CASSQTLLRANYGYTF. The CDR3 DNA reads TGCGCCAGCAGCCAGACACTTTTACGAGCTAACTATGGCTACACCTTC.

The genes are TRBV6-5 and TRBJ2-2; 8 nucleotides align to TRBD1. Germline CDR1 MNHEY, CDR2 SVGAGI. This CDR3 has 15 residues. J was trimmed by 8 bases and V by 6 bases; bases with no gene match: 11. CDR3 amino acids: CASSQAGGKAGELFF. The CDR3 DNA sequence: TGTGCCAGCAGCCAGGCAGGGGGCAAAGCGGGGGAGCTGTTTTTT.

There are a few counts of this clone. V is TRBV30 and J is TRBJ1-5; D is uncertain. V was shortened by 3 bases and J by 0 bases, with 9 bases between the two germline ends. This CDR3 is 14 amino acids long. The germline gives CDR1 GTSNPN, CDR2 SVGIG (reference sequence). CDR3 in DNA: TGTGCCTGGAGCGGGGTTAGTAGCAATCAGCCCCAGCATTTT. This gives the protein CAWSGVSSNQPQHF.

The chain has TRBV27 and TRBJ2-1; D is undetermined. The CDR3 length is 13 residues. Germline V gene lookup returns CDR1 MNHEY and CDR2 SMNVEV (reference sequence). V lost 5 bases and J 2 bases, leaving 7 bases between the germline ends. The DNA of the CDR3 is TGTGCCAGCAGTCGGTCGCCCTACAATGAGCAGTTCTTC. Translated: CASSRSPYNEQFF.

This clone was observed a handful of times. The rearrangement links TRBV19 to TRBJ1-1; 9 bases agree with TRBD1. Germline V gene data show CDR1 as LNHDA and CDR2 as SQIVND (reference sequence). V shed 10 bases and J 1 base; nucleotides not matched to a gene: 4. The CDR3 contains 13 residues. CDR3 sequence: CATRTGENTEAFF. The CDR3 DNA sequence: TGTGCCACCCGGACAGGGGAGAACACTGAAGCTTTCTTT.

CDR3 sequence reads: CASSREERGIDTQYF. In DNA, the CDR3 is TGTGCCAGCAGCCGAGAGGAGCGGGGGATAGATACGCAGTATTTT. This rearrangement joins TRBV7-6 to TRBJ2-3; 8 nucleotides align to TRBD2. CDR3 length: 15 residues. Germline assignment: CDR1 SGHVS and CDR2 FNYEAQ. V shed 5 bases, J shed 5 bases, and the junction held 9 bases outside the gene matches. The variable domain in full, completed from reference TRBV7-6 and TRBJ2-3, reads GAGVSQSPRYKVTKRGQDVALRCDPISGHVSLYWYRQALGQGPEFLTYFNYEAQQDKSGLPNDRFSAERPEGSISTLTIQRTEQRDSAMYRCASSREERGIDTQYFGPGTRLTVL.

The J gene is TRBJ2-7, the V gene TRBV15; tentatively, D is TRBD1 (5 bases). The CDR3 has 14 residues. Germline CDR1 reads LNHNV; CDR2 reads YYDKDF (reference sequence). Trimming stripped 0 bases from V and 5 bases from J, with 11 bases between. DNA for the CDR3: TGTGCCACCAGCAGAGACAGGGCAGGGAACGAGCAGTACTTC. This encodes CATSRDRAGNEQYF.

This sequence joins TRBV30 and TRBJ2-1, with a weak D call TRBD1 (6 bases). The CDR3 is 14 amino acids. Germline V gene data show CDR1 as GTSNPN and CDR2 as SVGIG (reference sequence). V dropped 5 bases and J dropped 2 bases, with 13 bases sitting between them. The CDR3 nucleotides are TGTGCCTGGGTTATCAGGGGACCCTACAATGAGCAGTTCTTC. Translation gives CAWVIRGPYNEQFF.

The genes are TRBV6-5 and TRBJ1-1; weak D call: TRBD1 (5 bases). This CDR3 contains 16 residues. Between the trimmed V and J ends, which lost 1 base and 3 bases, there was a span of 15 bases. Looked up from germline, CDR1 is MNHEY and CDR2 is SVGAGI. The CDR3 DNA is TGTGCCAGCAGTTACTGGCCAGGGAACTCCGACACTGAAGCTTTCTTT. This codes for CASSYWPGNSDTEAFF.

This chain joins TRBV7-3 and TRBJ2-1; the D gene is possibly TRBD2 (5 bases). The V gene lost 0 bases and the J gene lost 8 bases, with 11 bases spanning the gap. Germline V gene lookup returns CDR1 SGHTA and CDR2 FQGTGA. The CDR3 sequence is 14 residues long. The CDR3 DNA reads as TGTGCCAGCAGCTTAACGGCTAGCCTGGATGAGCAGTTCTTC. Translated, it gives CASSLTASLDEQFF.

This clone was detected once. V and J are TRBV4-1 and TRBJ2-7; weak D call: TRBD2 (5 bases). This CDR3 has 15 residues. The ends were cut back, 2 bases at V and 2 bases at J, with 13 bases in the middle. CDR1 is MGHRA and CDR2 is YSYEKL in the germline V gene. The CDR3 DNA reads TGCGCCAGCAGCCAATTCGGACTCACAGCCTACGAGCAGTACTTC. It yields the protein CASSQFGLTAYEQYF.

The chain carries TRBV27 and TRBJ2-7, with 7 bases aligning to TRBD1. The CDR3 sequence is 13 residues long. The junction had 7 bases not matched to a gene; V was cut back by 4 bases and J by 7 bases. Germline V gives CDR1 MNHEY, CDR2 SMNVEV (reference sequence). As DNA, the CDR3 is TGTGCCAGCAGTTGGGAAGGGGGCATGGAGCAGTACTTC. This translates into CASSWEGGMEQYF.

This clone was seen only a few times. The chain employs TRBV7-6 and TRBJ1-1; TRBD1 aligns across 7 bases. The V segment lost 1 base and the J segment 5 bases; nucleotides outside the gene matches: 7. Per germline, CDR1 SGHVS and CDR2 FNYEAQ. The length of the CDR3 is 15 residues. For the CDR3, the DNA is TGTGCCAGCAGCTTAGGAGGGCACAGGGGAACTGAAGCTTTCTTT. This encodes CASSLGGHRGTEAFF. Complete variable domain (other parts from reference TRBV7-6 and TRBJ1-1): GAGVSQSPRYKVTKRGQDVALRCDPISGHVSLYWYRQALGQGPEFLTYFNYEAQQDKSGLPNDRFSAERPEGSISTLTIQRTEQRDSAMYRCASSLGGHRGTEAFFGQGTRLTVV.

In its sample, this clone was seen a few times. The chain combines TRBV19 with TRBJ1-5, with D maybe TRBD1 (5 bases). In germline, CDR1 is LNHDA, CDR2 SQIVND (reference sequence). V lost 5 bases, J lost 9 bases, and 11 bases lay in between. The CDR3 length is 12 residues. CDR3: CASSLQGPPQHF. The CDR3 bases are TGTGCCAGTAGTCTCCAGGGTCCGCCCCAGCATTTT.

The DNA for the CDR3 is TGTGCCAGCAAGCCTGACAGGGGGTCTTCACCCCTCCACTTT. It yields the protein CASKPDRGSSPLHF. The chain carries TRBV2 and TRBJ1-6; the match to TRBD1 covers 9 bases. The CDR3 runs 14 residues. V gave up 7 bases and J gave up 9 bases; unmatched junction bases: 7. Germline V lookup: CDR1 SNHLY, CDR2 FYNNEI.

The table lists this clone with a few counts. The chain links TRBV6-5 to TRBJ1-1; 9 bases map to TRBD1. This CDR3 comprises 15 residues. V was clipped by 8 bases and J by 0 bases; unmatched bases: 7. The V gene's germline CDR1 is MNHEY and CDR2 SVGAGI. CDR3 sequence (DNA): TGTGCCAGCCATCGGACAGGGGCTTTGAACACTGAAGCTTTCTTT. It translates to CASHRTGALNTEAFF.

This chain links TRBV7-3 with TRBJ1-2, with 12 nucleotides matching TRBD1. This CDR3 has 17 amino acids. V lost 2 bases, J lost 11 bases, and 15 bases stayed unmatched. Germline V CDR1 and CDR2: SGHTA, FQGTGA. CDR3 protein: CASSLEGQGAYSSEYTF. CDR3 DNA sequence: TGTGCCAGCAGCTTAGAGGGACAGGGGGCGTATTCATCAGAATACACCTTC. The full variable domain, its missing parts supplied by reference TRBV7-3 and TRBJ1-2, is GAGVSQTPSNKVTEKGKYVELRCDPISGHTALYWYRQSLGQGPEFLIYFQGTGAADDSGLPNDRFFAVRPEGSVSTLKIQRTERGDSAVYLCASSLEGQGAYSSEYTFGSGTRLTVV.

This chain links TRBV9 with TRBJ2-5; 11 bases match TRBD2. V shed 0 bases, J shed 5 bases, and the junction held 9 bases outside the gene matches. Per the germline V gene, CDR1 is SGDLS and CDR2 is YYNGEE. The CDR3 loop spans 17 amino acids. The CDR3 nucleotides read TGTGCCAGCAGCGTAGGGTCACTAGCGGGAGCCCTGGAGACCCAGTACTTC. Its protein is CASSVGSLAGALETQYF.

The genes are TRBV7-3 and TRBJ2-2; a weak D match, TRBD1 (5 bases). The CDR3 totals 15 residues. Per germline, CDR1 SGHTA and CDR2 FQGTGA. V was trimmed by 4 bases and J by 7 bases, leaving 16 bases between them. The CDR3, as DNA: TGTGCCAGCAGCTCAAGAAGGCAGGGTTTCGGGGAGCTGTTTTTT. This gives the protein CASSSRRQGFGELFF.

The V gene is TRBV5-1, the J gene TRBJ1-6; D is ambiguous. V gave up 4 bases and J gave up 10 bases, with 15 bases separating them. The CDR3 spans 14 residues. CDR1 is SGHRS, CDR2 YFSETQ, per germline. CDR3 region: CASSETPWNSPLHF. The CDR3 DNA sequence: TGCGCCAGCAGCGAGACACCCTGGAACTCACCCCTCCACTTT.

V usage is TRBV30 and J usage is TRBJ1-5, with a weak D call TRBD1 (6 bases). V gave up 0 bases and J gave up 5 bases, with 14 bases separating them. From germline, CDR1 is GTSNPN and CDR2 SVGIG (reference sequence). The CDR3 totals 15 residues. CDR3 DNA sequence: TGTGCCTGGAGTGTAAGGTCCAGGGGCGATCAGCCCCAGCATTTT. Amino acids: CAWSVRSRGDQPQHF.

This clone came up a few times. V is TRBV15 and J is TRBJ1-2; perhaps TRBD1 as D (6 bases). CDR1 is LNHNV and CDR2 is YYDKDF in the germline V gene (reference sequence). This CDR3 region has 15 residues. V gave up 2 bases and J gave up 3 bases, with 13 bases separating them. The CDR3 protein is CATSRSRGVDYGYTF. CDR3 bases: TGTGCCACCAGCAGATCCAGGGGAGTCGACTATGGCTACACCTTC.

This chain connects TRBV6-1 to TRBJ1-4, with D perhaps matching TRBD1 (5 bases). Germline values: CDR1 MNHNS, CDR2 SASEGT. The CDR3 is 12 residues long. With 6 bases removed from V and 7 bases from J, the gap between germline ends came to 9 bases. The CDR3: CASRAGSEKLFF. CDR3 DNA sequence: TGTGCCAGCAGAGCAGGGTCTGAAAAACTGTTTTTT.